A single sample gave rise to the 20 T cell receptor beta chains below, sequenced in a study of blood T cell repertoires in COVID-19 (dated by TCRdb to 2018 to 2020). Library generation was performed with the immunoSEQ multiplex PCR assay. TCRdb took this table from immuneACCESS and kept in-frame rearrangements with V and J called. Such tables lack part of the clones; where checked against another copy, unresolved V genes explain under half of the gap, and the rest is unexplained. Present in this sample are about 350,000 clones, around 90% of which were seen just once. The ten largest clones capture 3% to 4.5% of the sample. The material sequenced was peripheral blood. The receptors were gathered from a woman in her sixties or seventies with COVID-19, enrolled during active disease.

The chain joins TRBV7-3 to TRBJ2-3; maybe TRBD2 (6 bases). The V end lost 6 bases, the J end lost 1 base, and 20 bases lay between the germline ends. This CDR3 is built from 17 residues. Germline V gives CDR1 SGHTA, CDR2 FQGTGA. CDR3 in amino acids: CASSSTPPGVGTDTQYF. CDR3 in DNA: TGTGCCAGCAGTTCCACCCCCCCGGGGGTCGGCACAGATACGCAGTATTTT.

CDR3 DNA: TGTGCCAGCAGCCTTGGGACAGGGGGGGACTATGGCTACACCTTC. The encoded protein is CASSLGTGGDYGYTF. The chain carries TRBV6-6 and TRBJ1-2; 11 nucleotides agree with TRBD1. Losses at the gene ends were 6 bases for V and 3 bases for J; bases not matched to a gene: 6. The CDR3 is made up of 15 amino acids. Germline V gene sequence: CDR1 MNHNY, CDR2 SVGAGI (reference sequence).

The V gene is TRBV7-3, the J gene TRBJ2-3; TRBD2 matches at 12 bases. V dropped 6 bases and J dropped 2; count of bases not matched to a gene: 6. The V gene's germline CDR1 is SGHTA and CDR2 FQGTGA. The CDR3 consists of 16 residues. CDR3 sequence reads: CASSLGLAGYTDTQYF. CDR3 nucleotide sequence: TGTGCCAGCAGTTTAGGACTAGCGGGGTACACAGATACGCAGTATTTT. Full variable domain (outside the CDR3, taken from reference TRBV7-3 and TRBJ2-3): GAGVSQTPSNKVTEKGKYVELRCDPISGHTALYWYRQSLGQGPEFLIYFQGTGAADDSGLPNDRFFAVRPEGSVSTLKIQRTERGDSAVYLCASSLGLAGYTDTQYFGPGTRLTVL.

CDR3 residues: CAISEGQGTNYGYTF. CDR3 bases: TGTGCCATCAGTGAGGGGCAGGGGACTAACTATGGCTACACCTTC. The V and J genes are TRBV10-3 and TRBJ1-2; D may be TRBD1 (6 bases). The CDR3 length is 15 residues. Deletions cut 2 bases from V and 0 bases from J, with 10 bases between. CDR1 ENHRY and CDR2 SYGVKD come from the germline V gene.

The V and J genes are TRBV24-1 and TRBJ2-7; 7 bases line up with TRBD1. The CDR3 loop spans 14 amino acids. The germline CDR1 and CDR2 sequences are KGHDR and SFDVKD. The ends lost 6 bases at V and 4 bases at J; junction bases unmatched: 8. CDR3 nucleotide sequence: TGTGCCACCAGTTCGTCAGGGGGAGCGTACGAGCAGTACTTC. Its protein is CATSSSGGAYEQYF.

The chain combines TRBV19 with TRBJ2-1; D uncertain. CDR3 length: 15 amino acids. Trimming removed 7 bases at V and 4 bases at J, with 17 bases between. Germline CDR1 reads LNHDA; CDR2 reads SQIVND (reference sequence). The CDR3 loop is CASTGMERSYNEQFF. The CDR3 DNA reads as TGTGCCAGTACGGGTATGGAGCGTTCATACAATGAGCAGTTCTTC.

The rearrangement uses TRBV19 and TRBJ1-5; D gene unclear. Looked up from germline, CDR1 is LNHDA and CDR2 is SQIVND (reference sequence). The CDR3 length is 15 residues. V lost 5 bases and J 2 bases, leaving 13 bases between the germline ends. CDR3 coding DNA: TGTGCCAGTAGTCCCCGGGAGTCGGGCAATCAGCCCCAGCATTTT. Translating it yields CASSPRESGNQPQHF.

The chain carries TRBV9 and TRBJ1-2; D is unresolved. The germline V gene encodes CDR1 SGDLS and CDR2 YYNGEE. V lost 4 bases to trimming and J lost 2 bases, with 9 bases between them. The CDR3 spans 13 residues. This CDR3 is CASSPRENYGYTF. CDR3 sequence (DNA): TGTGCCAGCAGCCCCCGGGAAAACTATGGCTACACCTTC. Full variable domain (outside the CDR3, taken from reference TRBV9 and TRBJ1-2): DSGVTQTPKHLITATGQRVTLRCSPRSGDLSVYWYQQSLDQGLQFLIQYYNGEERAKGNILERFSAQQFPDLHSELNLSSLELGDSALYFCASSPRENYGYTFGSGTRLTVV.

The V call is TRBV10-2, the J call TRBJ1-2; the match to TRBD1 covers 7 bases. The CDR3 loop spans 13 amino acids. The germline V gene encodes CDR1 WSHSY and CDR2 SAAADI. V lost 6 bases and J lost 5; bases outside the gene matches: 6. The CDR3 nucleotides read TGCGCCAGCAGGGACGACAGGGTTTATGGCTACACCTTC. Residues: CASRDDRVYGYTF.

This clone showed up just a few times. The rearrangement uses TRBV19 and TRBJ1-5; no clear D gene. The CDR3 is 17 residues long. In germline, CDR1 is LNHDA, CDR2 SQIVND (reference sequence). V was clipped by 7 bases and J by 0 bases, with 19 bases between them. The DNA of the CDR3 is TGTGCCAGTACCTCGGGGTTGGGGTCTCCTAGCAATCAGCCCCAGCATTTT. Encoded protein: CASTSGLGSPSNQPQHF.

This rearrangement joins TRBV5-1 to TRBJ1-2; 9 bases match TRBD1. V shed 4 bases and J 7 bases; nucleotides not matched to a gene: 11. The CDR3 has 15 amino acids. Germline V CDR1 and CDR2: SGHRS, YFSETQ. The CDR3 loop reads CASSQESGQGRGYTF. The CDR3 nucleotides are TGCGCCAGCAGCCAAGAATCGGGACAGGGACGTGGCTACACCTTC.

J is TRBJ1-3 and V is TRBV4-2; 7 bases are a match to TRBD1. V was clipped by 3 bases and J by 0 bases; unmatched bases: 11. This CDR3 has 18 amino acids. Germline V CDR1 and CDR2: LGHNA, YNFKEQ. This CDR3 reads CASSHPRGRTNSGNTIYF. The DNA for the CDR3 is TGTGCCAGCAGCCATCCTAGGGGGCGGACGAACTCTGGAAACACCATATATTTT.

CDR3 coding DNA: TGTGCCATCAAGCAGACAGGGGGAGATAATTCACCCCTCCACTTT. This gives the protein CAIKQTGGDNSPLHF. V and J are TRBV10-3 and TRBJ1-6, with 9 bases lining up with TRBD1. Germline trimming cut 7 bases from V and 5 bases from J; bases unmatched to any gene: 6. This CDR3 is built from 15 residues. Per germline, CDR1 ENHRY and CDR2 SYGVKD.

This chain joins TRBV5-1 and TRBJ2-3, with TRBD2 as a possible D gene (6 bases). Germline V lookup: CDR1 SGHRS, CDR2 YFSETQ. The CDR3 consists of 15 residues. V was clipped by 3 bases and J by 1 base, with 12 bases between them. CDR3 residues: CASSYWEVRTDTQYF. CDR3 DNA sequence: TGCGCCAGCAGCTATTGGGAGGTCCGCACAGATACGCAGTATTTT. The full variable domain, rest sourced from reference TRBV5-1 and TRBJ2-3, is KAGVTQTPRYLIKTRGQQVTLSCSPISGHRSVSWYQQTPGQGLQFLFEYFSETQRNKGNFPGRFSGRQFSNSRSEMNVSTLELGDSALYLCASSYWEVRTDTQYFGPGTRLTVL.

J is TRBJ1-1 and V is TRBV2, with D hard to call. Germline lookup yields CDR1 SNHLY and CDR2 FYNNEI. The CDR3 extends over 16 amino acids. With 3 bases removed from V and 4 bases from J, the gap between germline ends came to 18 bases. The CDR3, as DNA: TGTGCCAGCAGTGATTCAAGAGGCGGTGTGGGCACTGAAGCTTTCTTT. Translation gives CASSDSRGGVGTEAFF.

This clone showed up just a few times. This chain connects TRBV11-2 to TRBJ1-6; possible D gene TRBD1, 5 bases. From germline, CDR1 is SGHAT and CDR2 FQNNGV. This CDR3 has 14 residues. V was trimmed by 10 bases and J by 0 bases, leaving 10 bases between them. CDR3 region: CATRQSSYNSPLHF. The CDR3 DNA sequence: TGTGCCACTCGACAGAGCTCCTATAATTCACCCCTCCACTTT.

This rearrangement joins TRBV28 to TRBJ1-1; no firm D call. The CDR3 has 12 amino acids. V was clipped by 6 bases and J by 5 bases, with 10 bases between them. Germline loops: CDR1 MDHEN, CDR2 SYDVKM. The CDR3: CASRPRWTEAFF. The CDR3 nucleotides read TGTGCCAGCAGACCACGGTGGACTGAAGCTTTCTTT. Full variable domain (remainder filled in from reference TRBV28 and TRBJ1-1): DVKVTQSSRYLVKRTGEKVFLECVQDMDHENMFWYRQDPGLGLRLIYFSYDVKMKEKGDIPEGYSVSREKKERFSLILESASTNQTSMYLCASRPRWTEAFFGQGTRLTVV.

The CDR3 is CASGTSVGPQYEQYF. Here the CDR3 DNA reads TGTGCCAGCGGTACCTCGGTGGGCCCCCAATACGAGCAGTACTTC. The gene calls are TRBV5-5 and TRBJ2-7, with D unclear. V was pared by 7 bases and J by 4 bases, with 21 bases between. CDR3 size: 15 residues. Germline V gene lookup returns CDR1 SGHKS and CDR2 YYEKEE (reference sequence). Variable domain in full (rest from reference TRBV5-5 and TRBJ2-7): DAGVTQSPTHLIKTRGQQVTLRCSPISGHKSVSWYQQVLGQGPQFIFQYYEKEERGRGNFPDRFSARQFPNYSSELNVNALLLGDSALYLCASGTSVGPQYEQYFGPGTRLTVT.

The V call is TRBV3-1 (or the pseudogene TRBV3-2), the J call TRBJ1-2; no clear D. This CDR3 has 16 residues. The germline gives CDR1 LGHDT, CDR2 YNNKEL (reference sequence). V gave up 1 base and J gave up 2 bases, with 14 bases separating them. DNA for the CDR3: TGTGCCAGCAGCCAAGGGCATGCCAGACTCAACTATGGCTACACCTTC. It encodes CASSQGHARLNYGYTF.

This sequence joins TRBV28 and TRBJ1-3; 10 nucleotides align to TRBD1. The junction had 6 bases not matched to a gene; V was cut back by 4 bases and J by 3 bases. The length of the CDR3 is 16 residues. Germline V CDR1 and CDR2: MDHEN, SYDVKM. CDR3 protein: CASSSPGTGDGNTIYF. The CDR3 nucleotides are TGTGCCAGCAGTTCTCCCGGGACAGGGGATGGAAACACCATATATTTT.